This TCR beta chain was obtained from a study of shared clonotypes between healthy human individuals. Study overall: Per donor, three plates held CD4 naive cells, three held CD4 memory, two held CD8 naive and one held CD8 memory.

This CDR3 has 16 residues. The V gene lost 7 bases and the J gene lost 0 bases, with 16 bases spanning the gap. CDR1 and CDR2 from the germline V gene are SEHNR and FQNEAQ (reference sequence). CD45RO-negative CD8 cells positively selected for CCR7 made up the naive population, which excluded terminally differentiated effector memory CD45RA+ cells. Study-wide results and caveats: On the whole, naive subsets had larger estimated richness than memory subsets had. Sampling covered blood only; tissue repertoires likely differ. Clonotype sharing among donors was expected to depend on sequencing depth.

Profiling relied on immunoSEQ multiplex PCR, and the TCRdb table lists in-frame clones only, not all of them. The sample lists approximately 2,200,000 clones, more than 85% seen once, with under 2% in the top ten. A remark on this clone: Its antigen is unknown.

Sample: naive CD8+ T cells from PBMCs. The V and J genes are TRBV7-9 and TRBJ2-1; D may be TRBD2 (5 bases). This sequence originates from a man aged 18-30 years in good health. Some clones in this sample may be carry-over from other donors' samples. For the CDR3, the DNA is TGTGCCAGCATGCCCCCGACGGGGTCCTCCTACAATGAGCAGTTCTTC. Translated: CASMPPTGSSYNEQFF. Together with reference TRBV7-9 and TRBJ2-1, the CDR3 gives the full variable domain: DTGVSQNPRHKITKRGQNVTFRCDPISEHNRLYWYRQTLGQGPEFLTYFQNEAQLEKSRLLSDRFSAERPKGSFSTLEIQRTEQGDSAMYLCASMPPTGSSYNEQFFGPGTRLTVL.